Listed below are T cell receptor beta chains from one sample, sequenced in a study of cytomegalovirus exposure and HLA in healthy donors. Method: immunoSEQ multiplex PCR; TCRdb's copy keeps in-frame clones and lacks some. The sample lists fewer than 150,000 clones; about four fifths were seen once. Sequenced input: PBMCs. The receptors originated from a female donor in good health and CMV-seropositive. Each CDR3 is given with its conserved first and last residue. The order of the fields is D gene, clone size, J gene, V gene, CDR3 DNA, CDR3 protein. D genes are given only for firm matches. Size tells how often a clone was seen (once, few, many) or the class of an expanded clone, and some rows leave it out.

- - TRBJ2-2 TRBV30 TGTGCCTGGAGTGTACAAGACTACTGGGAGCTGTTTTTT CAWSVQDYWELFF
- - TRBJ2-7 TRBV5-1 TGCGCCAGCAGCTTGAACAGCTACTACGAGCAGTACTTC CASSLNSYYEQYF
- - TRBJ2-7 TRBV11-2 TGTGCCAGCAGCTTGATTTCAGGGATGTACGAGCAGTACTTC CASSLISGMYEQYF
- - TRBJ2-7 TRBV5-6 TGTGCCAGCAGCTTGCGGGGGGCCAACGAGCAGTACTTC CASSLRGANEQYF
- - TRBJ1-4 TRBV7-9 TGTGCCAGCAGCTTACGGGGGGCCCCAAATGAAAAACTGTTTTTT CASSLRGAPNEKLFF
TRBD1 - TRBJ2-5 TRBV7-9 TGTGCCAGCAGCCAACAGGGGGGCCAAGAGACCCAGTACTTC CASSQQGGQETQYF
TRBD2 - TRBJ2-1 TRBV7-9 TGTGCCAGCAGCCCGCGGGGGGGGCAATACAATGAGCAGTTCTTC CASSPRGGQYNEQFF
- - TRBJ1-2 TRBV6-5 TGTGCCAGCAGTTACTCGTACAGGGCTAACTATGGCTACACCTTC CASSYSYRANYGYTF
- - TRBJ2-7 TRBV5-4 TGTGCCAGCAGCCCCCGGGGGTCCTACGAGCAGTACTTC CASSPRGSYEQYF
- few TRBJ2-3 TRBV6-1 TGTGCCAGCAGTGGTTACAGCTCTAGCACAGATACGCAGTATTTT CASSGYSSSTDTQYF
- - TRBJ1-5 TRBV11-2 TGTGCCAGCAGTCTAGACAGAGGCAATCAGCCCCAGCATTTT CASSLDRGNQPQHF
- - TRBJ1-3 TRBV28 TGTGCCAGCAGACGCGACATAATTCGCGGAAACACCATATATTTT CASRRDIIRGNTIYF
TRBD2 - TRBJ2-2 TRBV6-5 TGTGCCGGGAAGCGGGGTACCGGGGAGCTGTTTTTT CAGKRGTGELFF
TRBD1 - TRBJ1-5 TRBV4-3 TGCGCCAGCAGCCAAGAGGGGTATTACAGGGGTGGCCAGCCCCAGCATTTT CASSQEGYYRGGQPQHF
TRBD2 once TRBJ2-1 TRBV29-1 TGCAGCGTTGAACCGATTACTAGCGGGGCTTACAATGAGCAGTTCTTC CSVEPITSGAYNEQFF
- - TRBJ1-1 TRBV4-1 TGCGCCAGCAGCGGAGCGGGGGACCCCACTGAAGCTTTCTTT CASSGAGDPTEAFF
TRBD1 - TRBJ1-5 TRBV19 TGTGCCAGTAGTATATCCAGGACAGGTAATCAGCCCCAGCATTTT CASSISRTGNQPQHF
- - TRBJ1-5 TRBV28 TGTGCCAGCAGTTTGGTAATGGAGAATCAGCCCCAGCATTTT CASSLVMENQPQHF
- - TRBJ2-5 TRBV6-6 TGTGCCAGCAGCCAGGGGTGGGAGACCCAGTACTTC CASSQGWETQYF
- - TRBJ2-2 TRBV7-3 TGTGCCAGCAGCTTAACCGGGACTGAGAACGGGGAGCTGTTTTTT CASSLTGTENGELFF
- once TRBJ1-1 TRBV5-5 TGTGCCAGCAGCTTGGCCCCCACAGGCGCCTACACTGAAGCTTTCTTT CASSLAPTGAYTEAFF
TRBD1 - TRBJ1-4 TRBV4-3 TGCGCCAGCAGCCAGTCCCTGGGACAGGGCCAGAGAGAAAAACTGTTTTTT CASSQSLGQGQREKLFF
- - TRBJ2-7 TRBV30 TGTGCCTGGAGGGTACAGGGAAATGGCCGGGACGAGCAGTACTTC CAWRVQGNGRDEQYF
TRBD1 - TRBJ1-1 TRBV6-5 TGTGCCAGCAGTAGAACAGGGGGTGGGTTGACTGAAGCTTTCTTT CASSRTGGGLTEAFF
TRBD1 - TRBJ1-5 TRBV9 TGTGCCAGCAGCACGGGACAGGGCCTCAATCAGCCCCAGCATTTT CASSTGQGLNQPQHF
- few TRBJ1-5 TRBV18 TGTGCCAGCTCACCCTTAGCGGCCGGGATCCTACAGCCCCAGCATTTT CASSPLAAGILQPQHF
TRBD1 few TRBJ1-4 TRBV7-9 TGTGCCAGCAGCCCTGATCAGGGGGCGAGAGAACTGTTTTTT CASSPDQGARELFF
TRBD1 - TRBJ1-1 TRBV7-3 TGTGCCAGCATGCTTATAGGGACAGGGGGGGATGCAGCTTTCTTT CASMLIGTGGDAAFF
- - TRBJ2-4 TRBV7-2 TGTGCCAGCAGCTTAGAGCCAAACATTCAGTACTTC CASSLEPNIQYF
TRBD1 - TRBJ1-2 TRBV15 TGTGCCACCAGCAGGGGCCGCGACAGGGGAGGTGATGGCTACACCTTC CATSRGRDRGGDGYTF
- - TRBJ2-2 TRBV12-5 TGTGCTAGCCGAGATTCCCGCGGGAACACCGGGGAGCTGTTTTTT CASRDSRGNTGELFF
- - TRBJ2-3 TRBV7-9 TGTGCCAGCAGCTTAGGCACAGTCCCTAGCACAGATACGCAGTATTTT CASSLGTVPSTDTQYF
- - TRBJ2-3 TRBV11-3 TGTGCCAGCAGCCCAAACACAGATACGCAGTATTTT CASSPNTDTQYF
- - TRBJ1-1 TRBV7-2 TGTGCCAGCAGCTTAGGTCCGGGAAGGGAAGCTTTCTTT CASSLGPGREAFF
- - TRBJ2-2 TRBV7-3 TGTGCCAGCAGCACCCGGGAGGGGGAGCTGTTTTTT CASSTREGELFF
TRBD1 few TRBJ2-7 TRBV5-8 TGTGCCAGCAGCTTGGCCCGGACAGGGGGTTACGAGCAGTACTTC CASSLARTGGYEQYF
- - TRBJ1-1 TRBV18 TGTGCCAGCTCATCGGAGGGCGCTGAAGCTTTCTTT CASSSEGAEAFF
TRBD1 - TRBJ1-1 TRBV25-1 TGTGCCAGCAGTGCGTCAGGGGGCACTGAAGCTTTCTTT CASSASGGTEAFF
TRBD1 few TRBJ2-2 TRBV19 TGTGCCAGTAGTATAACAGGGGCGGGCGGGGAGCTGTTTTTT CASSITGAGGELFF
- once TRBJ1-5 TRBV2 TGTGCCAGCAGTGCGACAGGACGGGTTCAGCCCCAGCATTTT CASSATGRVQPQHF
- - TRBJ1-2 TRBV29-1 TGCAGCGTCGAAACCGGGAGCTCAACGCTTAACTATGGCTACACCTTC CSVETGSSTLNYGYTF
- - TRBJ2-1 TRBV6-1 TGTGCCAGCAGTGAAGCTGGAGGTAGCTCCTACAATGAGCAGTTCTTC CASSEAGGSSYNEQFF
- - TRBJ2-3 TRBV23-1 TGCGCCAGCAGCCAGGCGACAGGGCCGCGGGGTTCTAGCACAGATACGCAGTATTTT CASSQATGPRGSSTDTQYF
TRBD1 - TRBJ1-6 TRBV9 TGTGCCAGCAGCGTAGGGACAGGCAAATCACCCCTCCACTTT CASSVGTGKSPLHF
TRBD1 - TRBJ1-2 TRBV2 TGTGCCAGCAGTGGACAGGGGTTGGGCGGCTACACCTTC CASSGQGLGGYTF
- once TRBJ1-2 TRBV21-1 TGTGCCAGCATCCCCCGGGGGGTAATCTATGGCTACACCTTC CASIPRGVIYGYTF
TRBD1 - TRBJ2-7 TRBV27 TGTGCCAGCAGTTTGTCGGGACAGGGGATCGGCTACGAGCAGTACTTC CASSLSGQGIGYEQYF
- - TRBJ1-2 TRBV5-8 TGTGCCAGCAGCTTGGTCGGAGCGGGTGGCTACACCTTC CASSLVGAGGYTF
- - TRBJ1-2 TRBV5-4 TGTGCCAGCAGCTTGGTTGGGATATGGGGGGGCGACGACTATGGCTACACCTTC CASSLVGIWGGDDYGYTF
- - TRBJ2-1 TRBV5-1 TGCGCCAGCAGCTTGTCGGGGGGCAGCTCCTACAATGAGCAGTTCTTC CASSLSGGSSYNEQFF
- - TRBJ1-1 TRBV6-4 TGTGCCAGCAGTGACGGCACGGAAGCTTTCTTT CASSDGTEAFF
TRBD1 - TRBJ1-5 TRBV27 TGTGCCAGCAGTTCCAGGGGGCCTAATCAGCCCCAGCATTTT CASSSRGPNQPQHF
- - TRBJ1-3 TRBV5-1 TGCGCCAGCAGTCGGGATAGCGACTCTGGAAACACCATATATTTT CASSRDSDSGNTIYF
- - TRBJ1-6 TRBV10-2 TGCGCCAGCAGTGAGATCGCTATTAGAGATTCACCCCTCCACTTT CASSEIAIRDSPLHF